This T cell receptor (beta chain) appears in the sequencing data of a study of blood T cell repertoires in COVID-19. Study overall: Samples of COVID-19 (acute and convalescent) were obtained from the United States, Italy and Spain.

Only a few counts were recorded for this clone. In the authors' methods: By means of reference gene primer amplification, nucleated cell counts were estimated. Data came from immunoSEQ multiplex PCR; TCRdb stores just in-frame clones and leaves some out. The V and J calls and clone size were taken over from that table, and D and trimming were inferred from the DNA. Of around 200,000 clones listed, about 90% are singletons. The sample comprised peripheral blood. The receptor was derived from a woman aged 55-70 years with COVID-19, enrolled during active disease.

CDR3 region: CASSSEGTTNYGYTF. CDR3 nucleotide sequence: TGTGCCAGCAGCTCTGAGGGCACCACTAACTATGGCTACACCTTC. The chain combines TRBV5-5 with TRBJ1-2; D unclear. In germline, CDR1 is SGHKS, CDR2 YYEKEE (reference sequence). Deletions cut 3 bases from V and 0 bases from J, with 12 bases between. CDR3 length: 15 residues.